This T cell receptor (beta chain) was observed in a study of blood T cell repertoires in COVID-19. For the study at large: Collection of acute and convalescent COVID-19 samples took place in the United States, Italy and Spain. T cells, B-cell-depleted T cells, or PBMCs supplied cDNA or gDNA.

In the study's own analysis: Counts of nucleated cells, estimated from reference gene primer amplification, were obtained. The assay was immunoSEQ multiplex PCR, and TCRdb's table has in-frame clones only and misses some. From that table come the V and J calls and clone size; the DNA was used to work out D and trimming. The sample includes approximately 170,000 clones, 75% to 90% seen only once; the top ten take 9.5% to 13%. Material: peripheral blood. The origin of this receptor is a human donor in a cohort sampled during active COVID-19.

The CDR3 bases are TGCAGCGTTTCAGGGCGCGGCTATGGCTACACCTTC. As protein: CSVSGRGYGYTF. The rearrangement joins TRBV29-1 to TRBJ1-2, with a possible D match to TRBD1 (5 bases). The CDR3 contains 12 residues. CDR1 and CDR2 from the germline V gene are SQVTM and ANQGSEA. V was pared by 5 bases and J by 4 bases, with 11 bases between. Full variable domain (missing parts from reference TRBV29-1 and TRBJ1-2): SAVISQKPSRDICQRGTSLTIQCQVDSQVTMMFWYRQQPGQSLTLIATANQGSEATYESGFVIDKFPISRPNLTFSTLTVSNMSPEDSSIYLCSVSGRGYGYTFGSGTRLTVV.